This T cell receptor beta chain derives from a study of early T cells in non-severe SARS-CoV-2 infection. Across the study: Unpaired chains resulted from sequencing bulk RNA of unsorted whole blood.

Attachment of unique molecular identifiers was made to individual cDNA molecules. MiXCR, applied by TCRdb to the 5' RACE reads, yields one record per CDR3 protein. The data hold around 53,000 distinct CDR3 sequences, with 12% observed a single time. V was cut by 5 bases and J by 2 bases, with 5 bases left in between. CDR1 and CDR2 from the germline V gene are SGHVS and FNYEAQ. The CDR3 sequence is 12 residues long. This clonotype was recorded at least ten times. This clonotype was sampled from an adult who was a healthcare worker with PCR-confirmed SARS-CoV-2 infection or an uninfected control (not recorded which). V gene TRBV7-6 combines with J gene TRBJ2-3; D unclear. Material for sequencing was whole blood. As DNA, the CDR3 is TGTGCCAGCAGCGTTACCACAGATACGCAGTATTTT. The encoded protein is CASSVTTDTQYF.